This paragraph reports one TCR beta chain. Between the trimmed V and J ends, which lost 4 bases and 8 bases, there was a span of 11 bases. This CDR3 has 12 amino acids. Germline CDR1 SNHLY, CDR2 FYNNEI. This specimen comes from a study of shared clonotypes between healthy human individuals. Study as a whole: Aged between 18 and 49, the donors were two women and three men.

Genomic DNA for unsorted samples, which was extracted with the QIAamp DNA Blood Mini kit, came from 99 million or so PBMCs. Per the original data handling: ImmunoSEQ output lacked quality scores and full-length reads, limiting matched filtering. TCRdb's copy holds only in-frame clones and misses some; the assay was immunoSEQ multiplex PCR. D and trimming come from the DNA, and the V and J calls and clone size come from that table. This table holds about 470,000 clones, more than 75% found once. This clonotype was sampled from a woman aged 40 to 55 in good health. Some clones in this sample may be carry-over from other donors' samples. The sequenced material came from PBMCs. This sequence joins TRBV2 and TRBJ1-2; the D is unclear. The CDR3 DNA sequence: TGTGCCAGCAGTGCCTCAGGCCGGGGCTACACCTTC. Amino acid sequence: CASSASGRGYTF.